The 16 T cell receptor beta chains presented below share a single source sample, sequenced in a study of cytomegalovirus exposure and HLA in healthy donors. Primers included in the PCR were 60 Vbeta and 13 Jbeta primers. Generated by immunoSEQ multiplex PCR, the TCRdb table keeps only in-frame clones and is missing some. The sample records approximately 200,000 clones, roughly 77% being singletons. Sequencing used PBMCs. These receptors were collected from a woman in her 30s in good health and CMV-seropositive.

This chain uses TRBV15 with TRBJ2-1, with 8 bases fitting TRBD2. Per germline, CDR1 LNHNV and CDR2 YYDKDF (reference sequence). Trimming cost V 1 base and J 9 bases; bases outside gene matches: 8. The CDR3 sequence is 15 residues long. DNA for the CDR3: TGTGCCACCAGCAGAGTCAGTAGCGGGAAGGGTGAGCAGTTCTTC. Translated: CATSRVSSGKGEQFF.

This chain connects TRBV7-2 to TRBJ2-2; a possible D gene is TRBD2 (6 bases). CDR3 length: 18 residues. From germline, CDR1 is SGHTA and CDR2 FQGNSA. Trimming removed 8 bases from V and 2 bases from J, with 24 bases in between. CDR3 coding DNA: TGTGCCAGCGGTCTCCGGGGACTGCACAACTTAAACACCGGGGAGCTGTTTTTT. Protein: CASGLRGLHNLNTGELFF.

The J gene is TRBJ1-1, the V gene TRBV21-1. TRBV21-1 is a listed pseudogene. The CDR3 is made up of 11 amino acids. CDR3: CASSNRREAFF. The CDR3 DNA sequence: TGTGCCAGCAGCAATCGGCGGGAAGCTTTCTTT.

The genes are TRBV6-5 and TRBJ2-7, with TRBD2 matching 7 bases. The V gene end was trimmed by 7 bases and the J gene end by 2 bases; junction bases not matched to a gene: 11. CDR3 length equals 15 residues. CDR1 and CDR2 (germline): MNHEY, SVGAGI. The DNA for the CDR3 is TGTGCCAGCAAATTGCTAGCGGACCTTACCTACGAGCAGTACTTC. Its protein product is CASKLLADLTYEQYF.

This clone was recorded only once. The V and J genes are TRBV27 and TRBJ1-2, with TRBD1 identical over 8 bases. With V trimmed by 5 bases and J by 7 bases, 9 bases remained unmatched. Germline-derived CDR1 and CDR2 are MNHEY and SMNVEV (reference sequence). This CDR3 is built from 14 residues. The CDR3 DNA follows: TGTGCCAGCAGTCGCTACGGACAGGGAGGTGGCTACACCTTC. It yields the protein CASSRYGQGGGYTF.

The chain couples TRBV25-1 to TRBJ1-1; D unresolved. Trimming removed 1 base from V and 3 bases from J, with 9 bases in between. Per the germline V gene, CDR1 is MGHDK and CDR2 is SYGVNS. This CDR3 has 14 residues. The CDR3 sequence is CASSEFPEYTEAFF. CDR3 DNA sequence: TGTGCCAGCAGTGAATTCCCTGAGTACACTGAAGCTTTCTTT.

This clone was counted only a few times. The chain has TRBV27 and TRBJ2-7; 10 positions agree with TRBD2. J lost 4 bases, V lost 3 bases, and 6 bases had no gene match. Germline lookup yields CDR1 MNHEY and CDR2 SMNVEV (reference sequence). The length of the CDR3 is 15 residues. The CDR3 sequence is CASSFSLAGDYEQYF. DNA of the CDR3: TGTGCCAGCAGTTTCTCGCTAGCGGGAGATTACGAGCAGTACTTC.

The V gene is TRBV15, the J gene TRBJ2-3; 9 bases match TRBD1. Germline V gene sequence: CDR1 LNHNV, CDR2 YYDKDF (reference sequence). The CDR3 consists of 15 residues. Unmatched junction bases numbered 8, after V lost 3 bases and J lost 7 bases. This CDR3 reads CATSRKGQGLNTQYF. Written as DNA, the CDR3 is TGTGCCACCAGCAGGAAGGGACAGGGTCTAAATACGCAGTATTTT.

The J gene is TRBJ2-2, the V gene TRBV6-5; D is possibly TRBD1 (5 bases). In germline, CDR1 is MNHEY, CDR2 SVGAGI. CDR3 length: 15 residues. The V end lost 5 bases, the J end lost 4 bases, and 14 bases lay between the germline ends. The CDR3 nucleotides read TGTGCCAGCAGTGCCCCAGGGTTGAGCACCGGGGAGCTGTTTTTT. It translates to CASSAPGLSTGELFF.

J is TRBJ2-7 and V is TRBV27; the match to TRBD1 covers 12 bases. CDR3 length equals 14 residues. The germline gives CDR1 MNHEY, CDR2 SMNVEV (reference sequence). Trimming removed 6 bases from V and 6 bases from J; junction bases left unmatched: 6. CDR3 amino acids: CASSPGQGAGEQYF. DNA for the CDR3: TGTGCCAGCAGCCCGGGACAGGGGGCGGGCGAGCAGTACTTC.

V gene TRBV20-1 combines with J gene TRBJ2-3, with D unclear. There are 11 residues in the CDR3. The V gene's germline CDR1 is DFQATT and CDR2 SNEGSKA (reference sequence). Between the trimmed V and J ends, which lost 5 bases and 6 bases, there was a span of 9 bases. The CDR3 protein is CSAPFEDTQYF. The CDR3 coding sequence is TGCAGTGCTCCTTTCGAGGATACGCAGTATTTT.

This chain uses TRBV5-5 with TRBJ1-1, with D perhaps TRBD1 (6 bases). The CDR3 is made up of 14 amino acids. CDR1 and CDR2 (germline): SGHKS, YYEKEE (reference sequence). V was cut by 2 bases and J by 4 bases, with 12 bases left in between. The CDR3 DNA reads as TGTGCCAGCAGCTTTGGGGGCCCGGGCACTGAAGCTTTCTTT. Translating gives CASSFGGPGTEAFF.

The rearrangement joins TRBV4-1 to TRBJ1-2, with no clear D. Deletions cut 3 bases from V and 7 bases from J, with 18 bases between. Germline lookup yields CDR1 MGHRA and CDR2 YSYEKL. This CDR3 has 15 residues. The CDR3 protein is CASSQSGAGTAGYTF. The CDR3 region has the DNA TGCGCCAGCAGCCAGTCAGGAGCGGGTACGGCTGGCTACACCTTC.

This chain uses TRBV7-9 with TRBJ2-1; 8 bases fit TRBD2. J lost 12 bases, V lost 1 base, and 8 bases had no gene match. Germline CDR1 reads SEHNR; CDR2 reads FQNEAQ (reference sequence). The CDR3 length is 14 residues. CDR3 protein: CASSLDAKLAGQFF. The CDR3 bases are TGTGCCAGCAGCTTAGACGCGAAGCTAGCGGGGCAGTTCTTC.

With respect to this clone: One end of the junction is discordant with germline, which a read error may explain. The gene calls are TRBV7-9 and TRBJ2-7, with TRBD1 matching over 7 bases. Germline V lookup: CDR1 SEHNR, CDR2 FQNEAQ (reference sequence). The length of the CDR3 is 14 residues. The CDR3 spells CSSSLTGQQAEQYF. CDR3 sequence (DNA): TGTTCCAGCAGTTTAACGGGACAGCAAGCCGAGCAGTACTTC.

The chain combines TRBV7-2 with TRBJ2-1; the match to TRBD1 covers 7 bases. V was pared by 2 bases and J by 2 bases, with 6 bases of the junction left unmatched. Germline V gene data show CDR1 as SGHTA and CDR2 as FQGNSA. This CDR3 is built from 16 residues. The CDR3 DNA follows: TGTGCCAGCAGCTTAACGCGGACAGGTACCTACAATGAGCAGTTCTTC. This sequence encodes CASSLTRTGTYNEQFF.